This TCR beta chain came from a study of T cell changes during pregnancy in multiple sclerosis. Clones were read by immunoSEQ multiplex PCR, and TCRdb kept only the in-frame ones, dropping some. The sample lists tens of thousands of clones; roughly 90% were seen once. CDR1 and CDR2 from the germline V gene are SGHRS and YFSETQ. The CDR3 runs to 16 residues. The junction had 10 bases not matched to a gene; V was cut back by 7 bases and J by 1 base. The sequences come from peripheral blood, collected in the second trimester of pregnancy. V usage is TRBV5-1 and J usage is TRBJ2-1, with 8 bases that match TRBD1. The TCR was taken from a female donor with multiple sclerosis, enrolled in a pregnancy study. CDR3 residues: CASANRGVGSYNEQFF. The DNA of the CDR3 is TGCGCCAGCGCCAACAGGGGGGTTGGATCCTACAATGAGCAGTTCTTC.